This is a list of T cell receptor beta chains from one sample in a study of OX40 agonist ivuxolimab in advanced cancers. Some clones are missing from TCRdb's copy, which holds only in-frame ones; the method was immunoSEQ multiplex PCR. The table shows 30,000 to 40,000 clones, with 89% occurring only once. Here the sequenced sample was CD4+ or CD8+ T cells sorted from blood, taken in a trial of the OX40 agonist ivuxolimab. These TCRs come from an adult with an advanced solid tumor such as melanoma, head and neck, liver or kidney cancer. The CDR3 runs from the conserved cysteine through the conserved F or W. Fields, in order: D gene, J gene, V gene, clone size, CDR3 DNA, CDR3 protein. A D gene is named only where the DNA matches it firmly. Expanded clones are given a class, and other clones once, few, many or no size at all.

d_call: TRBD2; j_call: TRBJ2-3; v_call: TRBV7-3; clone_size: -; cdr3_nt: TGTGCCAGCAGCGGGCCGGGACTAGCGGAAACAGATACGCAGTATTTT; cdr3_aa: CASSGPGLAETDTQYF
d_call: TRBD2; j_call: TRBJ2-1; v_call: TRBV27; clone_size: -; cdr3_nt: TGTGCCAGCAGTGTAGCGGGAGGTCACCTTCTTGAGCAGTTCTTC; cdr3_aa: CASSVAGGHLLEQFF
d_call: -; j_call: TRBJ2-5; v_call: TRBV5-5; clone_size: -; cdr3_nt: TGTGCCAGCAGCCCCGGGGTGGTAGGTCAAGAGACCCAGTACTTC; cdr3_aa: CASSPGVVGQETQYF
d_call: -; j_call: TRBJ2-5; v_call: TRBV7-8; clone_size: -; cdr3_nt: TGTGCCAGCAGCTCCGGGACACCGGAGGGGACCCAGTACTTC; cdr3_aa: CASSSGTPEGTQYF
d_call: -; j_call: TRBJ2-3; v_call: TRBV2; clone_size: -; cdr3_nt: TGTGCCAGCATCCGAACAGATACGCAGTATTTT; cdr3_aa: CASIRTDTQYF
d_call: TRBD1; j_call: TRBJ2-4; v_call: TRBV13; clone_size: -; cdr3_nt: TGTGCCAGCACCCCGGGACAGTTGGAGGATTTAACCAAAAACATTCAGTACTTC; cdr3_aa: CASTPGQLEDLTKNIQYF
d_call: -; j_call: TRBJ1-2; v_call: TRBV19; clone_size: -; cdr3_nt: TGTGCCAGTAGTATAGATCTGAGCGGCCTCGGCTACACCTTC; cdr3_aa: CASSIDLSGLGYTF
d_call: -; j_call: TRBJ2-3; v_call: TRBV28; clone_size: -; cdr3_nt: TGTGCCAGCAGTTTATCGACTGTGGGGGTTGTAACAGATACGCAGTATTTT; cdr3_aa: CASSLSTVGVVTDTQYF
d_call: TRBD1; j_call: TRBJ2-7; v_call: TRBV30; clone_size: -; cdr3_nt: TGTGCCTGGACCCTCCGGGACAGGGGTTACGAGCAGTACTTC; cdr3_aa: CAWTLRDRGYEQYF
d_call: -; j_call: TRBJ2-3; v_call: TRBV19; clone_size: -; cdr3_nt: TGTGCCAGTAATCGCCAGTTGACAGATACGCAGTATTTT; cdr3_aa: CASNRQLTDTQYF
d_call: TRBD2; j_call: TRBJ2-7; v_call: TRBV13; clone_size: once; cdr3_nt: TGTGCCAGCTGGACTAGCGGGTCCCTCGAGCAGTACTTC; cdr3_aa: CASWTSGSLEQYF
d_call: TRBD1; j_call: TRBJ1-2; v_call: TRBV28; clone_size: -; cdr3_nt: TGTGCCAGCGAACCAACCGAAATCTCGACAGGGACCTATGGCTACACCTTC; cdr3_aa: CASEPTEISTGTYGYTF
d_call: -; j_call: TRBJ2-2; v_call: TRBV7-2; clone_size: -; cdr3_nt: TGTGCCAGCAGCTTAGGAGCGTCCACCGGGGAGCTGTTTTTT; cdr3_aa: CASSLGASTGELFF
d_call: TRBD2; j_call: TRBJ2-3; v_call: TRBV2; clone_size: -; cdr3_nt: TGTGCCAGCAGACAGACTAGCGGGGGGGCTCTATGGACAGATACGCAGTATTTT; cdr3_aa: CASRQTSGGALWTDTQYF
d_call: TRBD1; j_call: TRBJ1-2; v_call: TRBV7-9; clone_size: -; cdr3_nt: TGTGCCAGCAGCCCGACAGGGGTTGGCTACACCTTC; cdr3_aa: CASSPTGVGYTF
d_call: -; j_call: TRBJ1-2; v_call: TRBV20-1; clone_size: -; cdr3_nt: TGCAGTGCTTTAGATGGGAAAGGCTACACCTTC; cdr3_aa: CSALDGKGYTF
d_call: -; j_call: TRBJ1-5; v_call: TRBV4-1; clone_size: -; cdr3_nt: TGCGCCAGCAGCCAACCAGGGACGAGCAATCAGCCCCAGCATTTT; cdr3_aa: CASSQPGTSNQPQHF
d_call: -; j_call: TRBJ2-7; v_call: TRBV6-5; clone_size: -; cdr3_nt: TGTGCCAGCAGTTACGAGATCGGCTACGAGCAGTACTTC; cdr3_aa: CASSYEIGYEQYF
d_call: -; j_call: TRBJ2-7; v_call: TRBV7-9; clone_size: -; cdr3_nt: TGTGCCAGCAGCTTGGGGGGTGTTGCCTACGAGCAGTACTTC; cdr3_aa: CASSLGGVAYEQYF
d_call: -; j_call: TRBJ2-1; v_call: TRBV19; clone_size: -; cdr3_nt: TGTGCCAGTATCATAAGGGGTGAGCAGTTCTTC; cdr3_aa: CASIIRGEQFF
d_call: -; j_call: TRBJ2-1; v_call: TRBV19; clone_size: -; cdr3_nt: TGTGCCAGTAGTATTTACAGTCAAGAGCAGTTCTTC; cdr3_aa: CASSIYSQEQFF
d_call: -; j_call: TRBJ2-1; v_call: TRBV7-9; clone_size: -; cdr3_nt: TGTGCCAGCAGCTTATTGGCAGGAAACAATGAGCAGTTCTTC; cdr3_aa: CASSLLAGNNEQFF
d_call: TRBD1; j_call: TRBJ2-7; v_call: TRBV15; clone_size: -; cdr3_nt: TGTGCCACCAAACCGGACAGGTCCTCTACCTACGAGCAGTACTTC; cdr3_aa: CATKPDRSSTYEQYF
d_call: -; j_call: TRBJ2-7; v_call: TRBV5-8; clone_size: -; cdr3_nt: TGTGCCAGCAGCCCGCAACCACCAGGGAGGCCCTACGAGCAGTACTTC; cdr3_aa: CASSPQPPGRPYEQYF